This TCR beta chain was recorded in a study of shared clonotypes between healthy human individuals. Across the study: The donor group consisted of a couple of women and a few men, aged 18 to 49.

The CDR3 loop spans 15 amino acids. V lost 5 bases to trimming and J lost 0 bases, with 11 bases between them. Germline V lookup: CDR1 MNHNY, CDR2 SVGAGI (reference sequence). In regard to this clone: Its matching antigen is unknown.

TCRdb keeps only in-frame clones here, not all; method: immunoSEQ multiplex PCR. The table records hundreds of thousands of clones, roughly 84% of them present only once. Whole-study results and caveats: Generally, estimated richness proved larger in naive subsets than it did in memory subsets.

This receptor was identified in a young man in good health. The chain joins TRBV6-6 to TRBJ2-1, with TRBD1 as a possible D gene (6 bases). Sequenced: memory CD8+ T cells sorted from blood. Subset here: CD45RO+ cells pooled with CCR7-negative TemRA cells. CDR3 nucleotides: TGTGCCAGCAGTCCACAGGGCAGCTCCTACAATGAGCAGTTCTTC. It codes for CASSPQGSSYNEQFF.